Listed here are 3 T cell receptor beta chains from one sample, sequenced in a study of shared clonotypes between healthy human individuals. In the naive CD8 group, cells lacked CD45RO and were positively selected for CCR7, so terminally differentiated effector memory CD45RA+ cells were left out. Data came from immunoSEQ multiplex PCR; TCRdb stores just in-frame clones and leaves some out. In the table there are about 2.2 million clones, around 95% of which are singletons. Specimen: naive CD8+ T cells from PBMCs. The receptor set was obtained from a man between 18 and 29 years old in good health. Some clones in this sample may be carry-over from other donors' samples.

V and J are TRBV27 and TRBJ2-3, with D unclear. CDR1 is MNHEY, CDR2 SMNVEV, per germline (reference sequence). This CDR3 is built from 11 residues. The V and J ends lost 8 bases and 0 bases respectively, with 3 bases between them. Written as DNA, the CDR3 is TGTGCCAGCCATAGCACAGATACGCAGTATTTT. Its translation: CASHSTDTQYF.

The CDR3 protein is CASSLAGTGVPWAETQYF. CDR3 in DNA: TGTGCCAGCAGCTTAGCCGGGACAGGGGTGCCGTGGGCGGAGACCCAGTACTTC. The chain uses TRBV7-8 and TRBJ2-5, with 10 bases that match TRBD1. Germline V gene lookup returns CDR1 SGHVS and CDR2 FQNEAQ. Trimming at V came to 0 bases and at J to 5 bases, leaving 12 bases not matched to a gene. This CDR3 comprises 18 residues.

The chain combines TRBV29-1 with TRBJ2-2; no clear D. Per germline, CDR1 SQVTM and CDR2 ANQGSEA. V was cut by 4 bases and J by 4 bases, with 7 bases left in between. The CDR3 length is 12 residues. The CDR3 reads CSVVLGTGELFF. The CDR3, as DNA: TGCAGCGTTGTACTCGGCACCGGGGAGCTGTTTTTT.